The rows below give T cell receptor beta chains drawn from one sample of a study of T cell changes during pregnancy in multiple sclerosis. Clones were sequenced by immunoSEQ multiplex PCR, and TCRdb holds only the in-frame ones, with some missing. The profile shows just under 80,000 clones, over 80% of them singletons. Here the sequenced sample was peripheral blood, taken in the first trimester of pregnancy. These receptors were taken from a female donor with multiple sclerosis, enrolled in a pregnancy study. CDR3s include the opening cysteine and the closing phenylalanine or tryptophan. Each record gives: V gene, CDR3 protein.

V: TRBV6-5
CDR3: CASSYSNGEGKYF

V: TRBV19
CDR3: CASSVRDYNSPLHF

V: TRBV7-9
CDR3: CASSSAERSGANVLTF

V: TRBV5-6
CDR3: CASRFKNEKLFF

V: TRBV7-2
CDR3: CASSLARVYEQYF

V: TRBV5-1
CDR3: CASSRMAGDEKLFF

V: TRBV9
CDR3: CASTPTGRVTANYGYTF

V: TRBV18
CDR3: CASSPTGGSYNEQFF

V: TRBV18
CDR3: CASSPLPPGTGVGQPQHF

V: TRBV5-1
CDR3: CASSPTGAVYEQYF

V: TRBV27
CDR3: CASSLRQSYEQYF

V: TRBV5-4
CDR3: CASSLAGRASNSPLHF

V: TRBV19
CDR3: CASRSRDGSSYEQYF

V: TRBV27
CDR3: CASSSSYERYF

V: TRBV19
CDR3: CASSIGTNTEAFF

V: TRBV9
CDR3: CASSVEAGEDTQYF

V: TRBV5-4
CDR3: CASSLTGGGNTEAFF

V: TRBV28
CDR3: CASSSIDRGINEKLFF

V: TRBV6-5
CDR3: CASSYPGGETQYF

V: TRBV7-9
CDR3: CASSGGRAALGSPLHF

V: TRBV7-9
CDR3: CASSPWRGSGNTIYF

V: TRBV15
CDR3: CATSRDLWDRGEKLFF

V: TRBV7-6
CDR3: CASGKIQGGTEQYF

V: TRBV4-2
CDR3: CASSPDGGRNTEAFF

V: TRBV19
CDR3: CASSKDRLNTEAFF

V: TRBV7-8
CDR3: CASSLNRDSGYTF

V: TRBV6-5
CDR3: CASSTNGQGPYEQYF

V: TRBV20-1
CDR3: CSARRSNEQFF